The 5 T cell receptor beta chains in this list originate from one sample, sequenced in a study of PD-1 blockade in classical Hodgkin lymphoma. The method was immunoSEQ multiplex PCR; TCRdb's version includes in-frame clones alone and lacks a portion of them. The sample has approximately 26,000 clones, about 74% seen once. All the patients suffered relapse after autologous stem cell transplantation, and brentuximab vedotin exposure differed. The sample consisted of peripheral blood mononuclear cells (PBMCs), taken before the second cycle of nivolumab. The receptors derive from a human donor with classical Hodgkin lymphoma.

V gene TRBV9 combines with J gene TRBJ2-2, with 8 bases that match TRBD2. Per germline, CDR1 SGDLS and CDR2 YYNGEE. This CDR3 region has 18 residues. J gave up 4 bases and V 4 bases, and 15 bases lay outside the gene matches. The CDR3 sequence: CASSPRGGVDLFTGELFF. CDR3 DNA: TGTGCCAGCAGCCCCCGGGGGGGGGTTGATCTGTTCACCGGGGAGCTGTTTTTT.

This rearrangement joins TRBV10-2 to TRBJ1-5; D is unclear. The CDR3 sequence is 15 residues long. V lost 8 bases to trimming and J lost 3 bases, with 17 bases between them. Germline V gives CDR1 WSHSY, CDR2 SAAADI. The CDR3 DNA reads TGCGCCAGCGGGCCGGGTCCTTCCTACAATCAGCCCCAGCATTTT. Its protein product is CASGPGPSYNQPQHF.

This rearrangement joins TRBV7-2 to TRBJ2-7; D call uncertain. The V end lost 2 bases, the J end lost 1 base, and 6 bases lay between the germline ends. This CDR3 has 13 amino acids. Germline V lookup: CDR1 SGHTA, CDR2 FQGNSA. CDR3 DNA sequence: TGTGCCAGCAGCTTACCTCCTTCCTACGAGCAGTACTTC. Protein: CASSLPPSYEQYF. The variable domain in full, with the rest retrieved from reference TRBV7-2 and TRBJ2-7, is GAGVSQSPSNKVTEKGKDVELRCDPISGHTALYWYRQSLGQGLEFLIYFQGNSAPDKSGLPSDRFSAERTGGSVSTLTIQRTQQEDSAVYLCASSLPPSYEQYFGPGTRLTVT.

This chain connects TRBV18 to TRBJ2-3; D perhaps matches TRBD1 (5 bases). The CDR3 is made up of 15 amino acids. The germline gives CDR1 KGHSH, CDR2 LQKENI. Trimming pared 5 bases from V and 2 bases from J, leaving 14 bases between. The DNA for the CDR3 is TGTGCCAGCTCAAACAGGTATTCCTCCACAGATACGCAGTATTTT. Its protein is CASSNRYSSTDTQYF.

The gene calls are TRBV7-2 and TRBJ1-1, with D hard to call. Trimming shortened V by 1 base and J by 3 bases, and 9 bases separated the two germline ends. The CDR3 length is 14 residues. The V gene's germline CDR1 is SGHTA and CDR2 FQGNSA. The CDR3 spells CASSLDGQDTEAFF. CDR3 nucleotides: TGTGCCAGCAGCTTAGATGGGCAGGACACTGAAGCTTTCTTT.